This T cell receptor (beta chain) was captured in a study of T cell changes during pregnancy in multiple sclerosis. The table came from immunoSEQ multiplex PCR; TCRdb's copy has only in-frame clones and leaves some out. The sample records approximately 40,000 clones, more than 85% being singletons. This CDR3 contains 14 residues. The sequencing used CD8+ T cells from peripheral blood mononuclear cells, collected in the third trimester of pregnancy. The gene calls are TRBV12-2 and TRBJ1-1. TRBV12-2 is noted as a pseudogene. The clonotype was recovered from a female donor with multiple sclerosis, enrolled in a pregnancy study. In nucleotides, the CDR3 is TGTGCAAGTCGCTTAGCGGGTTTTCGGAGAGAAGCTTTCTTT. Translated, it gives CASRLAGFRREAFF.